This T cell receptor beta chain was identified during a study of beta chain features in type 1 diabetes. Whole-study context: Cell yields, gender and age were similar in healthy donors and patients.

Findings of the study overall: When Type 1 diabetes patients were examined, their TCRB CDR3s proved moderately but significantly shorter in all four CD4+ subsets. VDJ junctions from patients with type 1 diabetes contained fewer insertions and more deletions. Within the patient group, naive, central memory and Treg TCRB repertoires appeared more similar to each other than within healthy donors.

Per germline, CDR1 MNHEY and CDR2 SVGAGI. This CDR3 has 12 residues. The ends were cut back, 6 bases at V and 4 bases at J, with 4 bases in the middle. This clone was counted a few times. Its antigen is not identified. The sequenced template was cDNA made from the entire isolated RNA. Measured with immunoSEQ multiplex PCR; TCRdb has only the in-frame clones, and not every one. The table records under 20,000 clones, roughly 40% of them present only once. This chain joins TRBV6-5 and TRBJ2-6; D is uncertain. This clonotype was obtained from a woman aged 40-49 years in good health. The sequencing sample was made of stem cell memory CD4+ T cells from blood. This chain's CDR3 is CASRIGANVLTF. The CDR3 nucleotides are TGTGCCAGCAGAATAGGGGCCAACGTCCTGACTTTC.